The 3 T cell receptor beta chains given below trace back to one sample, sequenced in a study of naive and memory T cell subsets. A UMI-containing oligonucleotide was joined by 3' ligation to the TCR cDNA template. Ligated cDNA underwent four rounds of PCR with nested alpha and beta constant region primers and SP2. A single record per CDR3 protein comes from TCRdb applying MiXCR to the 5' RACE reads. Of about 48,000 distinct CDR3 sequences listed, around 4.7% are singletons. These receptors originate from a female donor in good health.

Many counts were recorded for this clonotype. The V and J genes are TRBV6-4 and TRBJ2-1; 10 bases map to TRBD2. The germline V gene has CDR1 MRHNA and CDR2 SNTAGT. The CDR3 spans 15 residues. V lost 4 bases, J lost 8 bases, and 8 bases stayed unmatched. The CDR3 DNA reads TGTGCCAGCAGTGTTGCTAGCGGGAGCACGGATGAGCAGTTCTTC. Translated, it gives CASSVASGSTDEQFF.

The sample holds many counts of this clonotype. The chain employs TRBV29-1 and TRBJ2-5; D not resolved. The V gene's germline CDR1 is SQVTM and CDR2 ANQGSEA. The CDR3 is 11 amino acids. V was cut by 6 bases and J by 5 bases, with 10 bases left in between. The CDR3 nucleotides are TGCAGCGTCCGGTCGGAGGAGACCCAGTACTTC. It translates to CSVRSEETQYF.

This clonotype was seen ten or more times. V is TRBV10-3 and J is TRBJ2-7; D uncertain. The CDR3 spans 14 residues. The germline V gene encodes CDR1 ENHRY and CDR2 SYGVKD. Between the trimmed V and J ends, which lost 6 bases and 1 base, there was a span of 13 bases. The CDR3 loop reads CAISLAQFSYEQYF. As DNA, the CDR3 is TGTGCCATCAGCTTGGCACAATTTTCCTACGAGCAGTACTTC.